A single sample gave rise to the 21 T cell receptor beta chains below, sequenced in a study of PD-1 blockade in classical Hodgkin lymphoma. Here immunoSEQ multiplex PCR was the method, and the copy in TCRdb shows in-frame clones only, minus some. The table has approximately 31,000 clones, under 90% seen once; the top ten hold around 0.79%. Time point reported: cycle 4 day 1 (C4D1), after 6 weeks of nivolumab. Every patient had relapsed following autologous stem cell transplantation, and cohorts differed in brentuximab vedotin exposure. Purification of CD4+ T cells from thawed PBMCs was performed via magnetic negative selection. This material consisted of CD4+ T cells from blood, taken before the fourth cycle of nivolumab. Receptor source: a human donor with classical Hodgkin lymphoma.

The chain carries TRBV11-1 and TRBJ2-5, with D unclear. The germline CDR1 and CDR2 sequences are SGHAT and FQDESV (reference sequence). The V end lost 5 bases, the J end lost 2 bases, and 12 bases lay between the germline ends. This CDR3 is 14 amino acids long. The CDR3 loop is CASSPRLRQETQYF. The CDR3 DNA reads as TGTGCCAGCAGCCCCCGACTGAGACAAGAGACCCAGTACTTC.

The gene calls are TRBV14 and TRBJ2-5; 8 bases agree with TRBD2. The V gene end was trimmed by 7 bases and the J gene end by 5 bases; junction bases not matched to a gene: 9. The CDR3 is made up of 14 amino acids. Germline CDR1 is SGHDN and CDR2 is FVKESK. The CDR3 bases are TGTGCCAGCACCCTCGGGGGGGCCTCGGAGACCCAGTACTTC. This sequence encodes CASTLGGASETQYF.

The genes are TRBV19 and TRBJ2-1; 10 nucleotides agree with TRBD2. Trimming at V came to 4 bases and at J to 4 bases, leaving 4 bases not matched to a gene. The CDR3 sequence is 15 residues long. Germline loops: CDR1 LNHDA, CDR2 SQIVND (reference sequence). The CDR3 loop is CASSTLAGAYNEQFF. Written as DNA, the CDR3 is TGTGCCAGTAGTACCCTAGCGGGGGCATACAATGAGCAGTTCTTC.

The chain carries TRBV9 and TRBJ2-1, with 10 bases aligning to TRBD2. The germline CDR1 and CDR2 sequences are SGDLS and YYNGEE. Trimming took 2 bases from V and 6 from J; bases not matched to a gene: 8. CDR3 length equals 16 residues. CDR3 coding DNA: TGTGCCAGCAGCGTCCTAGCGGGGGTGCTCGGCAATGAGCAGTTCTTC. This encodes CASSVLAGVLGNEQFF.

The chain employs TRBV19 and TRBJ1-5; no clear D gene. The CDR3 contains 15 residues. Germline V gene lookup returns CDR1 LNHDA and CDR2 SQIVND (reference sequence). V lost 5 bases, J lost 0 bases, and 11 bases lay in between. The CDR3 sequence is CASSVQDLSNQPQHF. The CDR3 DNA reads TGTGCCAGTAGTGTGCAGGACCTTAGCAATCAGCCCCAGCATTTT.

The rearrangement uses TRBV5-1 and TRBJ2-7, with 9 bases that match TRBD2. This CDR3 region has 17 residues. V was pared by 0 bases and J by 0 bases, with 7 bases of the junction left unmatched. CDR1 and CDR2 (germline): SGHRS, YFSETQ. The CDR3 sequence is CASSLVGSGGYSYEQYF. CDR3 nucleotides: TGCGCCAGCAGCTTGGTCGGTAGCGGGGGCTACTCCTACGAGCAGTACTTC.

This clone was detected only a few times. The CDR3 region has the DNA TGTGCCAGCAGCGTAGACGGGTGGACTGAAGCTTTCTTT. Translation gives CASSVDGWTEAFF. The V call is TRBV9, the J call TRBJ1-1; D is ambiguous. Per the germline V gene, CDR1 is SGDLS and CDR2 is YYNGEE. V lost 0 bases to trimming and J lost 5 bases, with 8 bases between them. The CDR3 sequence is 13 residues long.

The V call is TRBV18, the J call TRBJ2-7, with TRBD2 matching over 10 bases. V was pared by 8 bases and J by 5 bases, with 9 bases of the junction left unmatched. The CDR3 has 14 residues. Germline values: CDR1 KGHSH, CDR2 LQKENI. The CDR3 DNA is TGTGCCAGCGCGCCGGGACTAGCGATAGACGAGCAGTACTTC. Amino acids: CASAPGLAIDEQYF. Filled out from reference TRBV18 and TRBJ2-7, the complete variable domain reads NAGVMQNPRHLVRRRGQEARLRCSPMKGHSHVYWYRQLPEEGLKFMVYLQKENIIDESGMPKERFSAEFPKEGPSILRIQQVVRGDSAAYFCASAPGLAIDEQYFGPGTRLTVT.

The chain is built from TRBV6-1 and TRBJ1-6; no firm D call. Trimming pared 4 bases from V and 8 bases from J, leaving 6 bases between. This CDR3 is 12 amino acids long. CDR1 and CDR2 (germline): MNHNS, SASEGT. The CDR3 sequence is CASSVGDSPLHF. The CDR3 DNA follows: TGTGCCAGCAGTGTAGGTGATTCACCCCTCCACTTT.

Of note for this clone: Other DNA sequences in the sample encode the same CDR3. The chain couples TRBV4-1 to TRBJ1-4, with 9 bases that match TRBD1. This CDR3 comprises 15 residues. CDR1 is MGHRA and CDR2 is YSYEKL in the germline V gene. V lost 0 bases and J lost 7; bases outside the gene matches: 3. Here the CDR3 DNA reads TGCGCCAGCAGCCAAGATGGGACAGGGTCTGAAAAACTGTTTTTT. Protein sequence: CASSQDGTGSEKLFF.

In this sample, this clone turned up once. The chain uses TRBV7-9 and TRBJ2-3; possibly TRBD2 for D (7 bases). This CDR3 is built from 15 residues. Germline CDR1 and CDR2: SEHNR and FQNEAQ (reference sequence). Trimming removed 1 base from V and 6 bases from J, with 14 bases in between. The CDR3 sequence: CASSLGDGGADTQYF. CDR3 coding DNA: TGTGCCAGCAGCTTAGGGGATGGGGGGGCCGATACGCAGTATTTT. Based on the CDR3 plus reference TRBV7-9 and TRBJ2-3, the full variable domain is DTGVSQNPRHKITKRGQNVTFRCDPISEHNRLYWYRQTLGQGPEFLTYFQNEAQLEKSRLLSDRFSAERPKGSFSTLEIQRTEQGDSAMYLCASSLGDGGADTQYFGPGTRLTVL.

The chain uses TRBV30 and TRBJ2-7; D is unresolved. The germline CDR1 and CDR2 sequences are GTSNPN and SVGIG (reference sequence). The CDR3 runs 12 residues. V lost 0 bases and J lost 4, with 7 bases in between. The DNA of the CDR3 is TGTGCCTGGAGTGTACTGGGTTACGAGCAGTACTTC. Amino acid sequence: CAWSVLGYEQYF.

This clone was seen a handful of times. The rearrangement joins TRBV5-1 to TRBJ2-1; TRBD2 matches at 12 bases. The CDR3 totals 14 residues. CDR1 and CDR2 from the germline V gene are SGHRS and YFSETQ. V shed 6 bases, J shed 5 bases, and the junction held 3 bases outside the gene matches. CDR3 DNA: TGCGCCAGCACGACTAGCGGGGGCCACAATGAGCAGTTCTTC. This translates into CASTTSGGHNEQFF.

The chain combines TRBV5-5 with TRBJ2-5; 7 bases are shared with TRBD1. V was clipped by 4 bases and J by 2 bases; unmatched bases: 8. This CDR3 contains 15 residues. CDR1 SGHKS and CDR2 YYEKEE come from the germline V gene (reference sequence). CDR3 in amino acids: CASSLRGTVQETQYF. The CDR3 nucleotides read TGTGCCAGCAGCCTGAGAGGGACAGTACAAGAGACCCAGTACTTC.

The J gene is TRBJ1-2, the V gene TRBV11-2; 7 nucleotides match TRBD1. This CDR3 is 16 amino acids long. Germline lookup yields CDR1 SGHAT and CDR2 FQNNGV. With 8 bases clipped from V and 1 base from J, the junction kept 13 bases outside the gene matches. CDR3 region: CASRPVGRGLNYGYTF. Here the CDR3 DNA reads TGTGCCAGCCGCCCCGTCGGGAGGGGGCTTAACTATGGCTACACCTTC.

This rearrangement joins TRBV15 to TRBJ1-4; the match to TRBD1 covers 12 bases. J gave up 8 bases and V 0 bases, and 7 bases lay outside the gene matches. This CDR3 spans 17 amino acids. From germline, CDR1 is LNHNV and CDR2 YYDKDF (reference sequence). The CDR3 DNA reads TGTGCCACCAGCAGAGATAAGGGGGGACAGGGGGCCGAAAAACTGTTTTTT. It specifies CATSRDKGGQGAEKLFF.

This clone was observed a single time. The J gene is TRBJ1-1, the V gene TRBV5-1; 9 bases align to TRBD1. Germline CDR1 SGHRS, CDR2 YFSETQ. The V and J ends lost 4 bases and 1 base, in that order; junction bases with no gene match: 5. The CDR3 has 15 residues. This CDR3 reads CASSGQGPPNTEAFF. CDR3 bases: TGCGCCAGCAGCGGACAGGGGCCTCCGAACACTGAAGCTTTCTTT.

This clone was seen a single time. V and J are TRBV28 and TRBJ2-7; tentative D call: TRBD1 (5 bases). CDR3 length equals 16 residues. V lost 3 bases to trimming and J lost 1 base, with 16 bases between them. CDR1 is MDHEN, CDR2 SYDVKM, per germline. This chain's CDR3 is CASSFSPPTESYEQYF. CDR3 bases: TGTGCCAGCAGTTTCTCCCCCCCGACAGAATCCTACGAGCAGTACTTC.

The chain has TRBV4-2 and TRBJ2-1, with TRBD2 matching 7 bases. CDR1 is LGHNA, CDR2 YNFKEQ, per germline. The CDR3 runs 14 residues. V was pared by 4 bases and J by 5 bases, with 5 bases of the junction left unmatched. CDR3 region: CASSPAAGNNEQFF. In nucleotides, the CDR3 is TGTGCCAGCAGCCCCGCAGCGGGGAACAATGAGCAGTTCTTC.

This CDR3 reads CASSLFYRTGGTEAFF. CDR3 in DNA: TGTGCCAGCAGCTTGTTCTACCGGACAGGGGGCACTGAAGCTTTCTTT. The chain couples TRBV5-4 to TRBJ1-1; 10 nucleotides agree with TRBD1. This CDR3 contains 16 residues. Germline trimming cut 1 base from V and 4 bases from J; bases unmatched to any gene: 7. Germline V lookup: CDR1 SGHNT, CDR2 YYREEE (reference sequence).

V gene TRBV6-5 combines with J gene TRBJ2-5; 8 positions match TRBD1. This CDR3 is 14 amino acids long. CDR1 is MNHEY and CDR2 is SVGAGI in the germline V gene. Losses at the gene ends were 8 bases for V and 2 bases for J; bases not matched to a gene: 7. CDR3 protein: CASLGGQAQETQYF. The CDR3 DNA follows: TGTGCCAGCTTAGGGGGACAGGCTCAAGAGACCCAGTACTTC.